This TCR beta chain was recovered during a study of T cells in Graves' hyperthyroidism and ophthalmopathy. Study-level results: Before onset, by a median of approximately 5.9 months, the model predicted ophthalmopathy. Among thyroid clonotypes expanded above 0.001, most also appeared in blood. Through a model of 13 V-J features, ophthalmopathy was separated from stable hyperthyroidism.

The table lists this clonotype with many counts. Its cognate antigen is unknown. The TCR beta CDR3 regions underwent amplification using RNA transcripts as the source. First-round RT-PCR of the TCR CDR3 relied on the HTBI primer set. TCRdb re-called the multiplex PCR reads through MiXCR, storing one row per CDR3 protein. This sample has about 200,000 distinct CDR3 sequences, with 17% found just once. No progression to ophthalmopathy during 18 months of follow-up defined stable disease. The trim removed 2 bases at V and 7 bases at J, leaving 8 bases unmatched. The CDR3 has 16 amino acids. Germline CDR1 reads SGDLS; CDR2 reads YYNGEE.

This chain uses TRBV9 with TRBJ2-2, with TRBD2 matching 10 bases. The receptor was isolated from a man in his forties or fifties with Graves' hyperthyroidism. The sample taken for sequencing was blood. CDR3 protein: CASSVLAGVSGGELFF. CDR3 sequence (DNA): TGTGCCAGCAGCGTCCTAGCGGGAGTCTCGGGCGGGGAGCTGTTTTTT.